Listed here are 24 T cell receptor beta chains from one sample, sequenced in a study of blood T cell repertoires in COVID-19. Profiling relied on immunoSEQ multiplex PCR, and the TCRdb table lists in-frame clones only, not all of them. Of nearly 90,000 clones in the sample, approximately 90% were seen once. The sequenced sample was peripheral blood. All receptors derive from a man between 60 and 75 years old with acute or convalescent COVID-19.

The rearrangement joins TRBV5-1 to TRBJ2-2, with D perhaps matching TRBD2 (6 bases). CDR1 and CDR2 from the germline V gene are SGHRS and YFSETQ. The CDR3 covers 16 residues. With 2 bases removed from V and 2 bases from J, the gap between germline ends came to 13 bases. This CDR3 is CASSLDSGGNTGELFF. Written as DNA, the CDR3 is TGCGCCAGCAGCTTAGACTCCGGGGGAAACACCGGGGAGCTGTTTTTT.

This chain uses TRBV5-6 with TRBJ2-1; D remains ambiguous. Germline V CDR1 and CDR2: SGHDT, YYEEEE. The CDR3 covers 13 residues. V lost 4 bases and J 1 base, leaving 6 bases between the germline ends. The CDR3 DNA reads as TGTGCCAGCAGCCAGGTTTCCTACAATGAGCAGTTCTTC. This sequence encodes CASSQVSYNEQFF. Supplemented by reference TRBV5-6 and TRBJ2-1, the full variable domain reads DAGVTQSPTHLIKTRGQQVTLRCSPKSGHDTVSWYQQALGQGPQFIFQYYEEEERQRGNFPDRFSGHQFPNYSSELNVNALLLGDSALYLCASSQVSYNEQFFGPGTRLTVL.

V usage is TRBV10-3 and J usage is TRBJ2-3; unclear D gene. Trimming removed 4 bases at V and 4 bases at J, with 9 bases between. This CDR3 spans 13 amino acids. CDR1 is ENHRY, CDR2 SYGVKD, per germline. CDR3: CAISGGVPDTQYF. CDR3 bases: TGTGCCATCAGTGGCGGTGTCCCAGATACGCAGTATTTT.

The J gene is TRBJ2-5, the V gene TRBV7-9, with D possibly TRBD2 on 6 matching bases. The CDR3 runs 16 residues. Trimming shortened V by 6 bases and J by 0 bases, and 17 bases separated the two germline ends. Germline assignment: CDR1 SEHNR and CDR2 FQNEAQ (reference sequence). The CDR3 protein is CASRLGRGGYQETQYF. DNA of the CDR3: TGTGCCAGCAGGCTCGGCCGGGGAGGCTACCAAGAGACCCAGTACTTC. Supplemented by reference TRBV7-9 and TRBJ2-5, the full variable domain reads DTGVSQNPRHKITKRGQNVTFRCDPISEHNRLYWYRQTLGQGPEFLTYFQNEAQLEKSRLLSDRFSAERPKGSFSTLEIQRTEQGDSAMYLCASRLGRGGYQETQYFGPGTRLLVL.

V is TRBV5-4 and J is TRBJ1-6; a weak D match, TRBD1 (5 bases). The CDR3 is 15 residues long. Germline V gene lookup returns CDR1 SGHNT and CDR2 YYREEE (reference sequence). The V end was cut by 5 bases, the J end by 10 bases, with 19 bases between. CDR3 in amino acids: CASSYGPRGGSPLHF. For the CDR3, the DNA is TGTGCCAGCAGTTACGGGCCAAGGGGAGGCTCACCCCTCCACTTT.

This chain joins TRBV3-1 (or the pseudogene TRBV3-2) and TRBJ2-7; 9 bases are shared with TRBD2. Germline CDR1 and CDR2: LGHDT and YNNKEL (reference sequence). The CDR3 is 14 residues long. Trimming removed 7 bases from V and 4 bases from J; junction bases left unmatched: 8. The CDR3 region has the DNA TGTGCCAGCACGGCTAGCGGGGTCTTGTACGAGCAGTACTTC. It encodes CASTASGVLYEQYF.

The chain combines TRBV6-5 with TRBJ1-5; 10 bases are a match to TRBD1. V dropped 11 bases and J dropped 4; count of bases not matched to a gene: 11. The CDR3 has 15 amino acids. Germline V gives CDR1 MNHEY, CDR2 SVGAGI. CDR3 nucleotides: TGTGCCGTACAGGGACAGGGGTTCGGAAATCAGCCCCAGCATTTT. Encoded protein: CAVQGQGFGNQPQHF.

This rearrangement joins TRBV30 to TRBJ1-6, with D unclear. V lost 7 bases to trimming and J lost 0 bases, with 10 bases between them. The CDR3 is 14 amino acids. Per germline, CDR1 GTSNPN and CDR2 SVGIG (reference sequence). The CDR3 coding sequence is TGTGCCTCCTCTAGGAGCTCCTATAATTCACCCCTCCACTTT. Translation: CASSRSSYNSPLHF.

CDR3 sequence (DNA): TGTGCCAGCAGCTCATACGGACAGGTCTTCCAAGAGACCCAGTACTTC. Translation gives CASSSYGQVFQETQYF. The rearrangement joins TRBV5-8 to TRBJ2-5; 7 positions agree with TRBD1. The CDR3 runs to 16 residues. Germline values: CDR1 SGHTS, CDR2 YDEGEE. V shed 3 bases and J 1 base; nucleotides not matched to a gene: 9. Combining the CDR3 with reference TRBV5-8 and TRBJ2-5 gives the whole variable domain EAGVTQSPTHLIKTRGQQATLRCSPISGHTSVYWYQQALGLGLQFLLWYDEGEERNRGNFPPRFSGRQFPNYSSELNVNALELEDSALYLCASSSYGQVFQETQYFGPGTRLLVL.

V usage is TRBV6-5 and J usage is TRBJ1-1; D is ambiguous. The V end was cut by 8 bases, the J end by 0 bases, with 13 bases between. From germline, CDR1 is MNHEY and CDR2 SVGAGI. The CDR3 loop spans 14 amino acids. The CDR3 nucleotides are TGTGCCAGCGCCGAGAGGGCCCTGAACACTGAAGCTTTCTTT. This encodes CASAERALNTEAFF.

The CDR3 bases are TGTGCCAGCAGCAGAGAAGCGGGGCGTTCCTACGAGCAGTACTTC. As protein: CASSREAGRSYEQYF. The V call is TRBV3-1 (or the pseudogene TRBV3-2), the J call TRBJ2-7, with TRBD2 matching 7 bases. CDR1 is LGHDT and CDR2 is YNNKEL in the germline V gene (reference sequence). V was pared by 5 bases and J by 1 base, with 8 bases of the junction left unmatched. This CDR3 has 15 amino acids.

V and J are TRBV10-3 and TRBJ2-5; D perhaps matches TRBD2 (5 bases). Germline V lookup: CDR1 ENHRY, CDR2 SYGVKD. V lost 3 bases to trimming and J lost 5 bases, with 10 bases between them. The CDR3 has 13 residues. The chain's CDR3 is CAISEIARETQYF. DNA for the CDR3: TGTGCCATCAGTGAAATAGCGCGGGAGACCCAGTACTTC.

The V call is TRBV19, the J call TRBJ1-2, with a possible D match to TRBD1 (6 bases). CDR3 length equals 13 residues. Trimming took off 10 bases at V and 5 bases at J, with 17 bases between the two ends. CDR1 is LNHDA, CDR2 SQIVND, per germline (reference sequence). For the CDR3, the DNA is TGTGCCACCCGAGGGGGGGCACGGTATGGCTACACCTTC. This encodes CATRGGARYGYTF.

J is TRBJ2-2 and V is TRBV10-3, with 10 bases that match TRBD2. CDR3 length: 15 amino acids. Per the germline V gene, CDR1 is ENHRY and CDR2 is SYGVKD. Germline trimming cut 6 bases from V and 2 bases from J; bases unmatched to any gene: 3. The CDR3, as DNA: TGTGCCATCAGGGGACTAGCGCCAAACACCGGGGAGCTGTTTTTT. Translation gives CAIRGLAPNTGELFF.

This clone showed up just a few times. The chain has TRBV6-4 and TRBJ1-3, with 10 bases fitting TRBD1. Trimming removed 2 bases from V and 2 bases from J; junction bases left unmatched: 9. Germline CDR1 is MRHNA and CDR2 is SNTAGT. The CDR3 is 18 residues long. The CDR3 reads CASSDPGTGEWAGNTIYF. CDR3 bases: TGTGCCAGCAGTGACCCTGGGACAGGGGAATGGGCTGGAAACACCATATATTTT.

This chain joins TRBV7-2 and TRBJ2-2; possibly TRBD2 for D (6 bases). This CDR3 comprises 15 residues. Germline V gene data show CDR1 as SGHTA and CDR2 as FQGNSA. V was trimmed by 2 bases and J by 4 bases, leaving 11 bases between them. The CDR3 nucleotides are TGTGCCAGCAGCTTAAACCCGCGGGGCACCGGGGAGCTGTTTTTT. Its protein is CASSLNPRGTGELFF. Full variable domain (rest looked up from reference TRBV7-2 and TRBJ2-2): GAGVSQSPSNKVTEKGKDVELRCDPISGHTALYWYRQSLGQGLEFLIYFQGNSAPDKSGLPSDRFSAERTGGSVSTLTIQRTQQEDSAVYLCASSLNPRGTGELFFGEGSRLTVL.

This sequence joins TRBV7-6 and TRBJ2-1; 12 bases fit TRBD2. J was trimmed by 7 bases and V by 1 base; bases with no gene match: 5. The CDR3 covers 16 residues. CDR1 is SGHVS, CDR2 FNYEAQ, per germline. CDR3 protein: CASSLGLAGEGNEQFF. The DNA of the CDR3 is TGTGCCAGCAGCTTAGGACTAGCGGGAGAGGGGAATGAGCAGTTCTTC.

The chain joins TRBV11-2 to TRBJ2-2; 9 nucleotides agree with TRBD1. The germline V gene has CDR1 SGHAT and CDR2 FQNNGV. There are 15 residues in the CDR3. Trimming removed 5 bases from V and 8 bases from J; junction bases left unmatched: 9. The CDR3 reads CASSGLTGGQGELFF. CDR3 in DNA: TGTGCCAGCAGCGGGCTGACAGGGGGGCAGGGGGAGCTGTTTTTT.

The DNA for the CDR3 is TGTGCCAGCTCACCTTACCGGGACAGGGGAACCGGGGAGCTGTTTTTT. Its protein is CASSPYRDRGTGELFF. V gene TRBV18 combines with J gene TRBJ2-2; 10 nucleotides line up with TRBD1. The V and J ends lost 3 bases and 5 bases, in that order; junction bases with no gene match: 6. Germline CDR1 reads KGHSH; CDR2 reads LQKENI. The CDR3 runs 16 residues.

The chain couples TRBV19 to TRBJ2-7, with D possibly TRBD2 on 5 matching bases. Germline CDR1 and CDR2: LNHDA and SQIVND (reference sequence). The CDR3 sequence is 12 residues long. The germline V and J ends were trimmed by 8 bases and 5 bases, with 13 bases remaining between them. The CDR3 reads CASSYHGDEQYF. The CDR3 region has the DNA TGTGCCAGTTCCTACCACGGGGACGAGCAGTACTTC.

The chain combines TRBV15 with TRBJ1-2; no firm D call. The CDR3 extends over 15 amino acids. Trimming took 1 base from V and 5 from J, leaving 14 bases between them. In germline, CDR1 is LNHNV, CDR2 YYDKDF (reference sequence). CDR3 sequence: CATSRAQGAGYGYTF. CDR3 bases: TGTGCCACCAGCAGAGCCCAAGGAGCGGGGTATGGCTACACCTTC.

The V gene is TRBV9, the J gene TRBJ2-7, with 14 positions matching TRBD2. Trimming at V came to 0 bases and at J to 2 bases, leaving 10 bases not matched to a gene. CDR1 and CDR2 (germline): SGDLS, YYNGEE. The CDR3 covers 19 residues. The CDR3 protein is CASSVDMGTSGGLTYEQYF. The CDR3 nucleotides are TGTGCCAGCAGCGTAGATATGGGGACTAGCGGGGGACTAACCTACGAGCAGTACTTC. Together with reference TRBV9 and TRBJ2-7, the CDR3 gives the full variable domain: DSGVTQTPKHLITATGQRVTLRCSPRSGDLSVYWYQQSLDQGLQFLIQYYNGEERAKGNILERFSAQQFPDLHSELNLSSLELGDSALYFCASSVDMGTSGGLTYEQYFGPGTRLTVT.

J is TRBJ1-1 and V is TRBV21-1. TRBV21-1 is a known pseudogene. The CDR3 is 15 residues long. The DNA of the CDR3 is TGTGCCAGCAGCAAAGAAAACGGAGCGAGGACTGAAGCTTTCTTT. As protein: CASSKENGARTEAFF.

This chain joins TRBV5-1 and TRBJ2-1; 14 bases match TRBD2. This CDR3 has 15 amino acids. In germline, CDR1 is SGHRS, CDR2 YFSETQ. After removal of 5 bases from V and 8 bases from J, the junction contained 6 bases not matched to a gene. The CDR3 protein is CASSTGTSGSHEQFF. DNA for the CDR3: TGCGCCAGCAGTACCGGGACTAGCGGGAGCCATGAGCAGTTCTTC.